These T cell receptor beta chains were read from a single sample in a study of CD4+ T cells in melanoma. This table comes from immunoSEQ multiplex PCR, and its TCRdb copy is limited to in-frame clones, with some not included. The sample has fewer than 150,000 clones; over 90% are singletons. These receptors originate from a human donor with melanoma. Both conserved end residues are part of each CDR3. D genes are given only for firm matches. Size is stated for part of the rows, as once, few or many counts, or as a class when the clone is expanded.

TRBD2	TRBV4-2	17	-	TRBJ2-5	CASSQGGLAGGQETQYF	TGTGCCAGCAGCCAAGGAGGTCTAGCGGGGGGCCAGGAGACCCAGTACTTC
-	TRBV10-1	13	-	TRBJ2-5	CASSPNLQETQYF	TGCGCCAGCAGTCCGAACCTCCAAGAGACCCAGTACTTC
TRBD1	TRBV27	15	-	TRBJ1-4	CASSLGQANNEKLFF	TGTGCCAGCAGTCTCGGACAGGCTAATAATGAAAAACTGTTTTTT
TRBD2	TRBV4-2	16	-	TRBJ2-5	CASSQGLRGGRETQYF	TGTGCCAGCAGCCAAGGCTTACGGGGGGGCAGGGAGACCCAGTACTTC
TRBD1	TRBV6-5	15	-	TRBJ1-1	CASSYGDRLNTEAFF	TGTGCCAGCAGTTACGGGGACAGACTAAACACTGAAGCTTTCTTT
-	TRBV7-9	14	-	TRBJ1-2	CASSPSGQSYGYTF	TGTGCCAGCAGCCCCTCAGGACAGTCATATGGCTACACCTTC
-	TRBV6-5	15	-	TRBJ2-7	CASSYSSAATYEQYF	TGTGCCAGCAGTTACTCGAGTGCAGCCACCTACGAGCAGTACTTC
-	TRBV5-4	15	-	TRBJ1-1	CASSLAFGTNTEAFF	TGTGCCAGCAGCTTGGCCTTTGGAACGAACACTGAAGCTTTCTTT
TRBD2	TRBV10-1	15	-	TRBJ2-3	CASSTSGGSTDTQYF	TGCGCCAGCAGCACTAGCGGGGGGTCGACAGATACGCAGTATTTT
TRBD2	TRBV7-2	16	-	TRBJ2-2	CASSLRRGGASGELFF	TGTGCCAGCAGCTTACGGCGCGGGGGGGCATCCGGGGAGCTGTTTTTT
TRBD1	TRBV5-1	14	-	TRBJ1-2	CASSLTGEGYGYTF	TGCGCCAGCAGCTTGACAGGGGAGGGCTATGGCTACACCTTC
TRBD2	TRBV6-1	14	-	TRBJ2-3	CASAGQRGADTQYF	TGTGCCAGCGCTGGCCAGCGGGGGGCCGATACGCAGTATTTT
TRBD1	TRBV5-1	13	-	TRBJ2-5	CASSGTDQETQYF	TGCGCCAGCAGTGGGACAGACCAAGAGACCCAGTACTTC
TRBD1	TRBV11-2	13	few	TRBJ1-3	CASSSGQVGTIYF	TGTGCCAGCAGCTCTGGACAGGTTGGCACCATATATTTT
-	TRBV7-2	14	-	TRBJ1-1	CASSLAWADTEAFF	TGTGCCAGCAGCTTAGCGTGGGCGGACACTGAAGCTTTCTTT
-	TRBV5-1	14	-	TRBJ1-1	CASSFQGQHTEAFF	TGCGCCAGCAGCTTCCAGGGTCAGCACACTGAAGCTTTCTTT
TRBD1	TRBV9	16	few	TRBJ2-2	CASSDRQGARTGELFF	TGTGCCAGCAGCGACCGACAGGGGGCGCGAACCGGGGAGCTGTTTTTT
TRBD1	TRBV2	14	-	TRBJ2-1	CASRRQGVGNEQFF	TGTGCCAGCAGGCGGCAGGGGGTGGGGAATGAGCAGTTCTTC
-	TRBV7-2	13	-	TRBJ2-5	CASSYQYGETQYF	TGTGCCAGCAGCTACCAATACGGGGAGACCCAGTACTTC
-	TRBV7-3	15	-	TRBJ2-1	CASSLWDAPQTEQFF	TGTGCCAGCAGCCTGTGGGACGCACCGCAAACTGAGCAGTTCTTC
-	TRBV12-5	13	-	TRBJ1-6	CASRQGPNSPLHF	TGTGCTAGTCGGCAGGGACCGAATTCACCCCTCCACTTT
-	TRBV7-9	11	-	TRBJ2-1	CASSLGDEQFF	TGTGCCAGCAGCCTCGGGGATGAGCAGTTCTTC
-	TRBV6-1	15	-	TRBJ2-7	CASSATGTDDYEQYF	TGTGCCAGCAGTGCAACCGGGACGGACGACTACGAGCAGTACTTC
-	TRBV4-2	15	few	TRBJ1-1	CASSIRQIKDTEAFF	TGTGCCAGCAGCATTCGCCAGATTAAGGACACTGAAGCTTTCTTT
-	TRBV6-1	13	-	TRBJ2-3	CASTTLGTDTQYF	TGTGCCAGCACCACTCTAGGGACAGATACGCAGTATTTT
-	TRBV7-2	12	-	TRBJ1-2	CASSLASRVYTF	TGTGCCAGCAGTCTGGCCTCAAGAGTCTACACCTTC
-	TRBV30	13	-	TRBJ2-7	CAWTRQALSEQYF	TGTGCCTGGACCCGACAGGCCCTGTCTGAGCAGTACTTC
-	TRBV6-5	12	-	TRBJ2-7	CASSNPGNEQYF	TGTGCCAGCAGCAATCCGGGGAACGAGCAGTACTTC
TRBD1	TRBV5-1	15	-	TRBJ1-1	CASSLGQGLSTEAFF	TGCGCCAGCAGCTTGGGACAGGGCTTAAGCACTGAAGCTTTCTTT
-	TRBV7-9	11	once	TRBJ1-3	CASSSGNTIYF	TGTGCCAGCAGTTCAGGAAACACCATATATTTT
-	TRBV6-5	14	-	TRBJ1-1	CASRGGRHNTEAFF	TGTGCCAGCAGGGGAGGGCGGCACAACACTGAAGCTTTCTTT
TRBD2	TRBV10-3	18	-	TRBJ2-3	CAIRSSGTSGGAPDTQYF	TGTGCCATCAGAAGTAGTGGGACTAGCGGGGGGGCCCCAGATACGCAGTATTTT
-	TRBV6-6	15	-	TRBJ1-3	CASTRKGGDGNTIYF	TGTGCCAGCACCCGGAAGGGGGGGGATGGAAACACCATATATTTT
-	TRBV2	14	-	TRBJ2-1	CASTGSSGLNEQFF	TGTGCCAGCACGGGATCTTCGGGGCTAAATGAGCAGTTCTTC
-	TRBV9	15	-	TRBJ2-1	CASSVDLGVYNEQFF	TGTGCCAGCAGCGTAGATTTAGGGGTGTACAATGAGCAGTTCTTC
-	TRBV6-5	13	once	TRBJ2-7	CASSYSPNYEQYF	TGTGCCAGCAGTTACAGCCCGAACTACGAGCAGTACTTC
TRBD1	TRBV19	15	once	TRBJ2-7	CASSPPGQGTYEQYF	TGTGCCAGTAGTCCTCCGGGACAGGGGACCTACGAGCAGTACTTC
TRBD2	TRBV6-1	17	-	TRBJ2-1	CASSAFAGTSGGGEQFF	TGTGCCAGCAGTGCCTTTGCCGGGACTAGCGGGGGAGGTGAGCAGTTCTTC
TRBD2	TRBV10-2	15	-	TRBJ2-3	CASRGLAGVADTQYF	TGCGCCAGCAGAGGACTAGCGGGGGTGGCAGATACGCAGTATTTT
-	TRBV9	13	-	TRBJ1-1	CASSPSWGGEAFF	TGTGCCAGCAGCCCTTCATGGGGGGGTGAAGCTTTCTTT
TRBD1	TRBV5-1	14	-	TRBJ2-5	CASSIGTGEETQYF	TGCGCCAGCAGCATTGGGACAGGGGAAGAGACCCAGTACTTC